These T cell receptor beta chains were read from a single sample in a study of PD-L1 blockade in urothelial cancer. Repertoires were generated with immunoSEQ multiplex PCR, while TCRdb's copy carries only in-frame clones and drops some. The sample has some 100,000 clones; about 89% are singletons. The source was PBMCs, collected around atezolizumab (anti-PD-L1) treatment. These receptors were collected from a woman older than 75 with urothelial cancer. Both conserved end residues are part of each CDR3. The order of the fields is J gene, V gene, clone size, D gene, CDR3 DNA, CDR3 protein. The D gene is left open where the match is weak. Some rows mark clone size as missing; the rest say once, few, many or name a class of expanded clone.

j_gene: TRBJ1-5
v_gene: TRBV2
abundance: once
d_gene: TRBD1
CDR3nt: TGTGCCAGCGCTCGACAGGGCCCCGGTCAGCCCCAGCATTTT
CDR3aa: CASARQGPGQPQHF

j_gene: TRBJ2-5
v_gene: TRBV5-1
abundance: NA
d_gene: NA
CDR3nt: TGCGCCAGCAGCCCGGGGAGGCGACAAGAGACCCAGTACTTC
CDR3aa: CASSPGRRQETQYF

j_gene: TRBJ2-5
v_gene: TRBV9
abundance: NA
d_gene: TRBD2
CDR3nt: TGTGCCAGCAGCGTAGCCAGCGGGGAAGAGACCCAGTACTTC
CDR3aa: CASSVASGEETQYF

j_gene: TRBJ2-2
v_gene: TRBV7-8
abundance: NA
d_gene: TRBD1
CDR3nt: TGTGCCAGCAGCCGAGGGACAGGCGGCACCGGGGAGCTGTTTTTT
CDR3aa: CASSRGTGGTGELFF

j_gene: TRBJ1-2
v_gene: TRBV18
abundance: NA
d_gene: TRBD1
CDR3nt: TGTGCCAGCTCACCGGACAGGGCGATTTATGGCTACACCTTC
CDR3aa: CASSPDRAIYGYTF

j_gene: TRBJ2-1
v_gene: TRBV5-4
abundance: NA
d_gene: TRBD1
CDR3nt: TGTGCCAGCAGCTTAGGACAGGGGATCAGGAATGAGCAGTTCTTC
CDR3aa: CASSLGQGIRNEQFF

j_gene: TRBJ1-5
v_gene: TRBV19
abundance: NA
d_gene: NA
CDR3nt: TGTGCCAGTAGTGCAGGGGTTGTGGTCCAGCCCCAGCATTTT
CDR3aa: CASSAGVVVQPQHF

j_gene: TRBJ2-3
v_gene: TRBV6-4
abundance: NA
d_gene: TRBD2
CDR3nt: TGTGCCAGCAGCTTAGCGGGAGGGGGCACAGATACGCAGTATTTT
CDR3aa: CASSLAGGGTDTQYF

j_gene: TRBJ2-3
v_gene: TRBV5-1
abundance: NA
d_gene: TRBD2
CDR3nt: TGCGCCAGCAGCTTCGAGGGACTAGCGGGAGTAGATACGCAGTATTTT
CDR3aa: CASSFEGLAGVDTQYF

j_gene: TRBJ1-2
v_gene: TRBV28
abundance: NA
d_gene: TRBD1
CDR3nt: TGTGCCAGCAGTCCTGGACAGGGGTCGAACTATGGCTACACCTTC
CDR3aa: CASSPGQGSNYGYTF

j_gene: TRBJ1-2
v_gene: TRBV7-9
abundance: NA
d_gene: NA
CDR3nt: TGTGCCAGCAGCTCATTAGATAATGGCTACACCTTC
CDR3aa: CASSSLDNGYTF

j_gene: TRBJ2-3
v_gene: TRBV4-2
abundance: NA
d_gene: NA
CDR3nt: TGTGCCAGCAGCCAAGAGGAGGCGTTAGATACGCAGTATTTT
CDR3aa: CASSQEEALDTQYF

j_gene: TRBJ1-5
v_gene: TRBV15
abundance: NA
d_gene: NA
CDR3nt: TGTGCCACCAGCAGAGATCGGCAGGGGAGTCAGCCCCAGCATTTT
CDR3aa: CATSRDRQGSQPQHF

j_gene: TRBJ2-2
v_gene: TRBV10-2
abundance: NA
d_gene: TRBD2
CDR3nt: TGCGCCAGCAGGGGGACTACCCGGGAGCTGTTTTTT
CDR3aa: CASRGTTRELFF

j_gene: TRBJ2-7
v_gene: TRBV15
abundance: NA
d_gene: NA
CDR3nt: TGTGCCACCAGCAGAGATGGACTTCCCTACGAGCAGTACTTC
CDR3aa: CATSRDGLPYEQYF

j_gene: TRBJ1-2
v_gene: TRBV28
abundance: NA
d_gene: NA
CDR3nt: TGTGCCGGCGGGGGGGGGCGAAATTATGGCTACACCTTC
CDR3aa: CAGGGGRNYGYTF

j_gene: TRBJ1-1
v_gene: TRBV7-3
abundance: once
d_gene: NA
CDR3nt: TGTGCCAGCAGCCCAGACGGGAAAGAAGCTTTCTTT
CDR3aa: CASSPDGKEAFF

j_gene: TRBJ2-1
v_gene: TRBV6-1
abundance: NA
d_gene: NA
CDR3nt: TGTGCCAGCAGTGAAGCGAAGGTTTGGGCCTCCTACAATGAGCAGTTCTTC
CDR3aa: CASSEAKVWASYNEQFF

j_gene: TRBJ1-2
v_gene: TRBV6-5
abundance: NA
d_gene: TRBD1
CDR3nt: TGTGCCGGCAGGGGGCCCTTGGGCTACACCTTC
CDR3aa: CAGRGPLGYTF

j_gene: TRBJ2-1
v_gene: TRBV18
abundance: NA
d_gene: TRBD1
CDR3nt: TGTGCCAGCTCACCAGACCCGGGACAGTCCTACAATGAGCAGTTCTTC
CDR3aa: CASSPDPGQSYNEQFF

j_gene: TRBJ2-5
v_gene: TRBV5-1
abundance: NA
d_gene: TRBD1
CDR3nt: TGCGCCAGCAGCACCCCGACAGGGGGCGGGGAGACCCAGTACTTC
CDR3aa: CASSTPTGGGETQYF

j_gene: TRBJ2-1
v_gene: TRBV15
abundance: NA
d_gene: TRBD2
CDR3nt: TGTGCCACCAGCAGAGATCTCGGTAGCGGGAGAGGTAATGAGCAGTTCTTC
CDR3aa: CATSRDLGSGRGNEQFF

j_gene: TRBJ2-7
v_gene: TRBV14
abundance: NA
d_gene: NA
CDR3nt: TGTGCCAGCAGCCAATCAGGGTGGCACTTCGACGAGCAGTACTTC
CDR3aa: CASSQSGWHFDEQYF

j_gene: TRBJ2-5
v_gene: TRBV9
abundance: NA
d_gene: TRBD2
CDR3nt: TGTGCCAGCAGCGTTACCCAGCGGGGGATTACTGGGTCGGAGACCCAGTACTTC
CDR3aa: CASSVTQRGITGSETQYF

j_gene: TRBJ2-1
v_gene: TRBV5-1
abundance: NA
d_gene: TRBD2
CDR3nt: TGCGCCAGCAGCTCCCGGCGGGGGGGGACTGAGCAGTTCTTC
CDR3aa: CASSSRRGGTEQFF

j_gene: TRBJ1-2
v_gene: TRBV5-1
abundance: NA
d_gene: TRBD1
CDR3nt: TGCGCCAGCAGCTTGGCCGGACAGGGGGCGTATGGCTACACCTTC
CDR3aa: CASSLAGQGAYGYTF

j_gene: TRBJ2-3
v_gene: TRBV6-6
abundance: NA
d_gene: TRBD1
CDR3nt: TGTGCCAGCAGTCGGACAGGAGAAGATACGCAGTATTTT
CDR3aa: CASSRTGEDTQYF

j_gene: TRBJ2-7
v_gene: TRBV19
abundance: NA
d_gene: TRBD1
CDR3nt: TGTGCCAGTAGGCCCCCGGGACAGCCTTACGAGCAGTACTTC
CDR3aa: CASRPPGQPYEQYF

j_gene: TRBJ1-5
v_gene: TRBV6-1
abundance: once
d_gene: NA
CDR3nt: TGTGCCAGCAGTGAATTAGGACAGAACTCCAATCAGCCCCAGCATTTT
CDR3aa: CASSELGQNSNQPQHF

j_gene: TRBJ1-4
v_gene: TRBV28
abundance: few
d_gene: NA
CDR3nt: TGTGCCAGCAGTTTTTTCAGGGCAAGGGCAGAAAAACTGTTTTTT
CDR3aa: CASSFFRARAEKLFF

j_gene: TRBJ2-7
v_gene: TRBV29-1
abundance: NA
d_gene: TRBD1
CDR3nt: TGCAGTGCCCTCCAGGGACAGGGCTACGAGCAGTACTTC
CDR3aa: CSALQGQGYEQYF

j_gene: TRBJ2-2
v_gene: TRBV6-6
abundance: NA
d_gene: TRBD2
CDR3nt: TGTGCCAGCAGTTACCCAGCGGGAGGGTTCGGGGAGCTGTTTTTT
CDR3aa: CASSYPAGGFGELFF

j_gene: TRBJ2-7
v_gene: TRBV5-6
abundance: NA
d_gene: TRBD1
CDR3nt: TGTGCCAGCAGCTTACAGGGGGCGCGAGAGCAGTACTTC
CDR3aa: CASSLQGAREQYF

j_gene: TRBJ2-5
v_gene: TRBV28
abundance: NA
d_gene: NA
CDR3nt: TGTGCCAGCACCGACACCGGGGATATGAAGACCCAGTACTTC
CDR3aa: CASTDTGDMKTQYF

j_gene: TRBJ2-3
v_gene: TRBV30
abundance: NA
d_gene: NA
CDR3nt: TGTGCCTGGAGCACGGGTAGCAGCACAGATACGCAGTATTTT
CDR3aa: CAWSTGSSTDTQYF

j_gene: TRBJ2-2
v_gene: TRBV27
abundance: NA
d_gene: NA
CDR3nt: TGTGCCAGCAGTCCGACCCCCGCCAGGGGTATATCGGCCGGGGAGCTGTTTTTT
CDR3aa: CASSPTPARGISAGELFF

j_gene: TRBJ1-5
v_gene: TRBV27
abundance: NA
d_gene: NA
CDR3nt: TGTGCCAGCAGTTTAAGTAGGGGCAGTGGAAATAGCAATCAGCCCCAGCATTTT
CDR3aa: CASSLSRGSGNSNQPQHF

j_gene: TRBJ2-1
v_gene: TRBV6-5
abundance: NA
d_gene: NA
CDR3nt: TGTGCCAGCAGTTACTCGGCAGGGAAATACAATGAGCAGTTCTTC
CDR3aa: CASSYSAGKYNEQFF

j_gene: TRBJ2-7
v_gene: TRBV28
abundance: NA
d_gene: NA
CDR3nt: TGTGCCAGCAGTCCTAGGACAGCCGCCCCGTACGAGCAGTACTTC
CDR3aa: CASSPRTAAPYEQYF

j_gene: TRBJ2-3
v_gene: TRBV18
abundance: NA
d_gene: TRBD2
CDR3nt: TGTGCCAGCTCACCTCCCGGACTAGCGGTTCGGGATACGCAGTATTTT
CDR3aa: CASSPPGLAVRDTQYF

j_gene: TRBJ2-7
v_gene: TRBV11-1
abundance: NA
d_gene: NA
CDR3nt: TGTGCCAGCAGCTCCCTGACAGGTAACTACGAGCAGTACTTC
CDR3aa: CASSSLTGNYEQYF

j_gene: TRBJ2-1
v_gene: TRBV11-2
abundance: NA
d_gene: TRBD1
CDR3nt: TGTGCCAGCAGCTTAGGGGACAGGGTTGCCAGGGGGCAGTTCTTC
CDR3aa: CASSLGDRVARGQFF

j_gene: TRBJ1-4
v_gene: TRBV6-4
abundance: NA
d_gene: NA
CDR3nt: TGTGCCAGCAGTGACTCGAGCGGAAAACTGTTTTTT
CDR3aa: CASSDSSGKLFF

j_gene: TRBJ2-1
v_gene: TRBV30
abundance: NA
d_gene: NA
CDR3nt: TGTGCCTGGAGTAGGGGTTACAATGAGCAGTTCTTC
CDR3aa: CAWSRGYNEQFF

j_gene: TRBJ1-2
v_gene: TRBV7-8
abundance: once
d_gene: NA
CDR3nt: TGTGCCAGCAGCGAGGGGGTAAACTATGGCTACACCTTC
CDR3aa: CASSEGVNYGYTF

j_gene: TRBJ1-1
v_gene: TRBV15
abundance: NA
d_gene: NA
CDR3nt: TGTGCCACCAGCAGAGGCGAGGGTGAAGCTTTCTTT
CDR3aa: CATSRGEGEAFF

j_gene: TRBJ2-2
v_gene: TRBV9
abundance: NA
d_gene: TRBD2
CDR3nt: TGTGCCAGCAGCGCGATAGCGGGAGGGCCAGGCGGGGAGCTGTTTTTT
CDR3aa: CASSAIAGGPGGELFF

j_gene: TRBJ2-7
v_gene: TRBV7-9
abundance: NA
d_gene: TRBD1
CDR3nt: TGTGCCAGCAGCTTACCGGGACAGACCTACGAGCAGTACTTC
CDR3aa: CASSLPGQTYEQYF

j_gene: TRBJ2-3
v_gene: TRBV10-1
abundance: NA
d_gene: TRBD1
CDR3nt: TGCGCCAGCAGTGCCTGGGACAGGGGATCAGATACGCAGTATTTT
CDR3aa: CASSAWDRGSDTQYF

j_gene: TRBJ2-1
v_gene: TRBV27
abundance: NA
d_gene: TRBD1
CDR3nt: TGTGCCAGCACAGGTGACAGGGGGGACAATGAGCAGTTCTTC
CDR3aa: CASTGDRGDNEQFF

j_gene: TRBJ2-1
v_gene: TRBV5-1
abundance: NA
d_gene: TRBD2
CDR3nt: TGCGCCAGCAGCCGCGTCCTAGCGGGAGACAATGAGCAGTTCTTC
CDR3aa: CASSRVLAGDNEQFF

j_gene: TRBJ2-7
v_gene: TRBV4-2
abundance: NA
d_gene: TRBD1
CDR3nt: TGTGCCAGCAGCCCACAGGGACAGGGGCCAGGGCAGCAGTACTTC
CDR3aa: CASSPQGQGPGQQYF

j_gene: TRBJ2-7
v_gene: TRBV7-2
abundance: NA
d_gene: TRBD1
CDR3nt: TGTGCCAGCAGGGAAACCGGGACAGGGGGTGGCGAGCAGTACTTC
CDR3aa: CASRETGTGGGEQYF

j_gene: TRBJ1-2
v_gene: TRBV5-1
abundance: NA
d_gene: TRBD1
CDR3nt: TGCGCCAGCAGCCCATGGACAGGGTCCTATGGCTACACCTTC
CDR3aa: CASSPWTGSYGYTF

j_gene: TRBJ1-5
v_gene: TRBV6-7
abundance: NA
d_gene: NA
CDR3nt: TGTGCCAGCAGTTGGGGGCATACCACATATAGCAATCAGCCCCAGCATTTT
CDR3aa: CASSWGHTTYSNQPQHF